The 8 T cell receptor beta chains presented below share a single source sample, sequenced in a study of CXCR3-negative and CXCR3-positive naive CD8 T cells. Study-level findings and limits: CXCR3-positive naive cells had TRB CDR3s that were more hydrophobic than CXCR3-negative naive cells had.

No antigen has been assigned to these receptors. All TRB cDNA libraries came from 5' RACE performed with UMI labels. TCRdb reprocessed the 5' RACE reads; each CDR3 protein has one entry and no DNA is given. Here the sample table reports about 150,000 distinct CDR3 sequences. Sequencing was carried out using naive CXCR3+ CD8+ T cells from blood. Subset of the sample: CD45RO-CCR7+CD27+CD95- naive CD8+ T cells expressing CXCR3 (TNR3+). The receptors shown here come from a human donor in good health. Some clones in this sample may be carry-over from other donors' samples.

CDR3 residues: CASSTTGVRDTGELFF. The chain uses TRBV5-1 and TRBJ2-2. The CDR3 loop spans 16 amino acids. Germline assignment: CDR1 SGHRS and CDR2 YFSETQ. Full variable domain (outside the CDR3, taken from reference TRBV5-1 and TRBJ2-2): KAGVTQTPRYLIKTRGQQVTLSCSPISGHRSVSWYQQTPGQGLQFLFEYFSETQRNKGNFPGRFSGRQFSNSRSEMNVSTLELGDSALYLCASSTTGVRDTGELFFGEGSRLTVL.

This rearrangement joins TRBV7-9 to TRBJ1-4; the TCRdb D gene call, TRBD1, has no DNA to confirm it. The CDR3 sequence is 16 residues long. Germline CDR1 reads SEHNR; CDR2 reads FQNEAQ (reference sequence). The chain's CDR3 is CASVLARTGTNEKLFF.

V and J are TRBV5-5 and TRBJ2-5; TCRdb outputs TRBD1, but without DNA this stays unchecked. This CDR3 comprises 14 residues. Per germline, CDR1 SGHKS and CDR2 YYEKEE (reference sequence). The CDR3 here is CASSLGAGKETQYF.

The J gene is TRBJ1-1, the V gene TRBV20-1; the D call of TRBD1 rests on TCRdb alone, since no DNA is present to check it. The CDR3 covers 12 residues. Germline values: CDR1 DFQATT, CDR2 SNEGSKA (reference sequence). The CDR3 protein is CSARGTPGEAFF.

The chain couples TRBV11-3 to TRBJ2-3; the D call from TCRdb, TRBD1, cannot be confirmed without DNA. Germline-derived CDR1 and CDR2 are SGHNT and YENEEA. The CDR3 runs 14 residues. The CDR3 sequence: CASSPTGLTDTQYF.

The chain combines TRBV6-1 with TRBJ2-2. This CDR3 has 14 amino acids. CDR1 MNHNS and CDR2 SASEGT come from the germline V gene. The CDR3 sequence is CASSLTSDTGELFF.

The genes are TRBV5-1 and TRBJ2-2; TCRdb picks TRBD1, but there is no DNA to check that call. This CDR3 is 16 amino acids long. The germline V gene has CDR1 SGHRS and CDR2 YFSETQ. The CDR3 loop reads CASGQGQGARTGELFF.

The rearrangement joins TRBV7-2 to TRBJ2-7. Germline V CDR1 and CDR2: SGHTA, FQGNSA. The CDR3 length is 14 residues. The CDR3 loop reads CASSLARISYEQYF.